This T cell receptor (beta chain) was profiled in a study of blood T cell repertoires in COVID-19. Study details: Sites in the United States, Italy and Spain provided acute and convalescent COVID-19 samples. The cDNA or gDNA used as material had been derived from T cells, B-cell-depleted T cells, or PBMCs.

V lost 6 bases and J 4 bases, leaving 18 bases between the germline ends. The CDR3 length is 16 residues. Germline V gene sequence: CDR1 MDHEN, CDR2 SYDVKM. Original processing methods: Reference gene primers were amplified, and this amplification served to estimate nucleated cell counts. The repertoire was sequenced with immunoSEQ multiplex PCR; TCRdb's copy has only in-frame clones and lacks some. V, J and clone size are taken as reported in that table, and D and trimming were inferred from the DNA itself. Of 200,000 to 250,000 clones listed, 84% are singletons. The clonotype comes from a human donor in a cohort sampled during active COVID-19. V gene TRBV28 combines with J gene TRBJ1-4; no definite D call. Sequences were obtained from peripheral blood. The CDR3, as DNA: TGTGCCAGCAGCCCGGTGAGGGAAGCTGGTAATGAAAAACTGTTTTTT. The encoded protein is CASSPVREAGNEKLFF.